These 25 T cell receptor beta chains came from one sample sequenced in a study of blood T cell repertoires in COVID-19. Clones were sequenced by immunoSEQ multiplex PCR, and TCRdb holds only the in-frame ones, with some missing. The sample lists 210,000 or so clones; roughly 88% were seen once. The specimen sequenced was peripheral blood. The source of these receptors is a man between 18 and 35 years old with active or convalescent COVID-19.

This chain uses TRBV6-6 with TRBJ1-1, with D unclear. CDR3 length equals 16 residues. V dropped 0 bases and J dropped 0 bases, with 11 bases sitting between them. Germline V gene sequence: CDR1 MNHNY, CDR2 SVGAGI (reference sequence). The CDR3 sequence: CASSYSTLVVNTEAFF. In DNA form, the CDR3 reads TGTGCCAGCAGTTACTCGACACTGGTGGTGAACACTGAAGCTTTCTTT.

The chain employs TRBV10-3 and TRBJ2-7, with 7 bases matching TRBD1. CDR1 is ENHRY and CDR2 is SYGVKD in the germline V gene. The CDR3 consists of 14 residues. The J segment lost 5 bases and the V segment lost 8 bases, leaving 12 bases of the junction unmatched. The CDR3 region has the DNA TGTGCCATCGGAACAGGGGAAGTTTCCCACGAGCAGTACTTC. It is translated as CAIGTGEVSHEQYF.

Of note for this clone: Germline is not matched at one junction end, which may reflect a read error. This chain joins TRBV9 and TRBJ2-1; no firm D call. The CDR3 extends over 13 amino acids. Germline CDR1 reads SGDLS; CDR2 reads YYNGEE. CDR3 protein: CASSVVSYDEQFF. The CDR3 DNA reads TGTGCCAGCAGCGTAGTTAGCTACGATGAGCAGTTCTTC. The full variable domain, in which reference TRBV9 and TRBJ2-1 provide the parts outside the CDR3, is DSGVTQTPKHLITATGQRVTLRCSPRSGDLSVYWYQQSLDQGLQFLIQYYNGEERAKGNILERFSAQQFPDLHSELNLSSLELGDSALYFCASSVVSYDEQFFGPGTRLTVL.

The CDR3 protein is CASSRGRAGAGELFF. The CDR3 DNA follows: TGCGCCAGCAGCCGGGGGCGGGCCGGCGCCGGGGAGCTGTTTTTT. The V call is TRBV4-1, the J call TRBJ2-2; the D gene is possibly TRBD1 (6 bases). The CDR3 has 15 amino acids. CDR1 MGHRA and CDR2 YSYEKL come from the germline V gene. V lost 4 bases and J lost 6, with 15 bases in between.

CDR3 loop: CASSSVGANEQFF. CDR3 in DNA: TGTGCCAGCAGTTCCGTAGGAGCCAATGAGCAGTTCTTC. The chain carries TRBV12-3 or TRBV12-4 and TRBJ2-1; D uncertain. The CDR3 sequence is 13 residues long. The ends were cut back, 4 bases at V and 6 bases at J, with 10 bases in the middle.

The rearrangement joins TRBV6-5 to TRBJ1-5, with a weak D call TRBD1 (5 bases). V dropped 6 bases and J dropped 7 bases, with 16 bases sitting between them. Germline-derived CDR1 and CDR2 are MNHEY and SVGAGI. CDR3 length: 14 residues. CDR3 in amino acids: CASSIGRAGQPQHF. The CDR3 region has the DNA TGTGCCAGCAGCATAGGCAGGGCAGGGCAGCCCCAGCATTTT.

This rearrangement joins TRBV29-1 to TRBJ1-4; 9 nucleotides agree with TRBD1. The germline V gene has CDR1 SQVTM and CDR2 ANQGSEA. This CDR3 spans 15 amino acids. The ends lost 4 bases at V and 2 bases at J; junction bases unmatched: 5. The DNA for the CDR3 is TGCAGCGTTGGATTCGGGACAGGGACTAATGAAAAACTGTTTTTT. This encodes CSVGFGTGTNEKLFF.

The chain combines TRBV5-6 with TRBJ1-4; weak D call: TRBD1 (6 bases). Germline V gene sequence: CDR1 SGHDT, CDR2 YYEEEE. The CDR3 runs to 16 residues. Trimming removed 0 bases from V and 8 bases from J, with 17 bases in between. The CDR3 bases are TGTGCCAGCAGCTTGGGGCAGGGGCCCGGGATGGAAAAACTGTTTTTT. This sequence encodes CASSLGQGPGMEKLFF.

V is TRBV29-1 and J is TRBJ2-3, with 7 bases fitting TRBD2. Germline CDR1 SQVTM, CDR2 ANQGSEA. V lost 4 bases and J lost 3; bases outside the gene matches: 10. This CDR3 is 15 amino acids long. CDR3 sequence: CSVATSPVITDTQYF. As DNA, the CDR3 is TGCAGCGTTGCGACTAGCCCCGTCATTACAGATACGCAGTATTTT.

CDR3 in DNA: TGTGCCAGTAGTATGGGACAGCTCACTGAAGCTTTCTTT. This encodes CASSMGQLTEAFF. This chain links TRBV19 with TRBJ1-1, with TRBD1 matching 7 bases. The CDR3 extends over 13 amino acids. The germline V gene has CDR1 LNHDA and CDR2 SQIVND (reference sequence). Trimming at V came to 3 bases and at J to 4 bases, leaving 2 bases not matched to a gene.

This clone was recorded once. The gene calls are TRBV11-2 and TRBJ1-2, with 12 positions matching TRBD1. J gave up 6 bases and V 4 bases, and 9 bases lay outside the gene matches. The CDR3 is 16 residues long. Per germline, CDR1 SGHAT and CDR2 FQNNGV. In nucleotides, the CDR3 is TGTGCCAGCAGCTCCCTAACCGGGACAGGGGGCGATGGCTACACCTTC. Protein product: CASSSLTGTGGDGYTF. Based on the CDR3 plus reference TRBV11-2 and TRBJ1-2, the full variable domain is EAGVAQSPRYKIIEKRQSVAFWCNPISGHATLYWYQQILGQGPKLLIQFQNNGVVDDSQLPKDRFSAERLKGVDSTLKIQPAKLEDSAVYLCASSSLTGTGGDGYTFGSGTRLTVV.

The CDR3, as DNA: TGTGCCAGCAGCCCTGGACAGGGTGTTCAGCCCCAGCATTTT. As protein: CASSPGQGVQPQHF. The chain has TRBV2 and TRBJ1-5; TRBD1 matches at 8 bases. Trimming took 6 bases from V and 6 from J; bases not matched to a gene: 7. CDR1 and CDR2 from the germline V gene are SNHLY and FYNNEI. This CDR3 spans 14 amino acids.

The rearrangement uses TRBV25-1 and TRBJ1-5; TRBD1 agrees at 9 bases. V trimming: 3 bases; J trimming: 7 bases; junction bases outside the gene matches: 1. The CDR3 sequence is 13 residues long. Germline lookup yields CDR1 MGHDK and CDR2 SYGVNS. The CDR3 protein is CASSDGTGQPQHF. In DNA, the CDR3 is TGTGCCAGCAGTGACGGGACAGGGCAGCCCCAGCATTTT.

This rearrangement joins TRBV29-1 to TRBJ2-5, with D perhaps matching TRBD2 (6 bases). Germline CDR1 is SQVTM and CDR2 is ANQGSEA. V was clipped by 2 bases and J by 5 bases, with 12 bases between them. This CDR3 region has 13 residues. CDR3 protein: CSVEMGGGETQYF. Written as DNA, the CDR3 is TGCAGCGTTGAAATGGGGGGTGGGGAGACCCAGTACTTC. The complete variable domain, with remaining parts taken from reference TRBV29-1 and TRBJ2-5, reads SAVISQKPSRDICQRGTSLTIQCQVDSQVTMMFWYRQQPGQSLTLIATANQGSEATYESGFVIDKFPISRPNLTFSTLTVSNMSPEDSSIYLCSVEMGGGETQYFGPGTRLLVL.

The CDR3 DNA sequence: TGCGCCAGCAGCTCCCCAGACATCCTCTCTGGGGCCAACGTCCTGACTTTC. The encoded protein is CASSSPDILSGANVLTF. The chain has TRBV5-1 and TRBJ2-6; D remains ambiguous. CDR3 length: 17 residues. V dropped 3 bases and J dropped 0 bases, with 13 bases sitting between them. Germline assignment: CDR1 SGHRS and CDR2 YFSETQ.

The V and J genes are TRBV7-6 and TRBJ2-6; D is unclear. Per the germline V gene, CDR1 is SGHVS and CDR2 is FNYEAQ. The CDR3 runs to 16 residues. Trimming stripped 2 bases from V and 0 bases from J, with 8 bases between. The CDR3 spells CASSLITVSGANVLTF. The CDR3 nucleotides are TGTGCCAGCAGCTTAATCACAGTCTCTGGGGCCAACGTCCTGACTTTC.

The chain employs TRBV28 and TRBJ1-2; D is perhaps TRBD1 (5 bases). CDR1 is MDHEN, CDR2 SYDVKM, per germline. V lost 2 bases and J lost 4, with 8 bases in between. CDR3 size: 13 residues. CDR3 DNA: TGTGCCAGCAGTTTAGCAGGGCTCTATGGCTACACCTTC. This encodes CASSLAGLYGYTF.

This sequence joins TRBV6-5 and TRBJ1-2; D perhaps matches TRBD1 (5 bases). Germline V lookup: CDR1 MNHEY, CDR2 SVGAGI. The length of the CDR3 is 15 residues. Between the trimmed V and J ends, which lost 8 bases and 2 bases, there was a span of 18 bases. CDR3 amino acids: CASLYIAGGNYGYTF. As DNA, the CDR3 is TGTGCCAGCTTATACATAGCGGGGGGAAACTATGGCTACACCTTC.

In this sample, this clone turned up once. The chain employs TRBV18 and TRBJ2-7; TRBD1 aligns across 7 bases. Germline V lookup: CDR1 KGHSH, CDR2 LQKENI. Losses at the gene ends were 1 base for V and 5 bases for J; bases not matched to a gene: 5. The CDR3 extends over 14 amino acids. The CDR3 DNA is TGTGCCAGCTCACCACAATATGACAGGGACGAGCAGTACTTC. This codes for CASSPQYDRDEQYF.

This chain joins TRBV5-5 and TRBJ2-3; 8 positions match TRBD2. V gave up 4 bases and J gave up 8 bases; unmatched junction bases: 18. In germline, CDR1 is SGHKS, CDR2 YYEKEE (reference sequence). CDR3 size: 17 residues. Here the CDR3 DNA reads TGTGCCAGCAGCCCATCCTTAGCGGGATCGAGCTCCTTTACGCAGTATTTT. Amino acids: CASSPSLAGSSSFTQYF.

This clone appeared once. The chain joins TRBV6-1 to TRBJ1-3; 12 nucleotides line up with TRBD1. The germline gives CDR1 MNHNS, CDR2 SASEGT. Germline trimming cut 4 bases from V and 2 bases from J; bases unmatched to any gene: 3. The CDR3 totals 16 residues. CDR3 bases: TGTGCCAGCAGTGGGGGACAGGGGGCCCCTGGAAACACCATATATTTT. Protein: CASSGGQGAPGNTIYF.

The rearrangement joins TRBV15 to TRBJ2-7; 8 bases are a match to TRBD1. The V gene end was trimmed by 5 bases and the J gene end by 7 bases; junction bases not matched to a gene: 10. Germline CDR1 reads LNHNV; CDR2 reads YYDKDF (reference sequence). CDR3 size: 14 residues. CDR3 sequence (DNA): TGTGCCACCAGCTTGGACAGGGTCTCGGCGGAGCAGTACTTC. Translating gives CATSLDRVSAEQYF.

The chain couples TRBV2 to TRBJ2-5; 7 positions match TRBD2. The V gene's germline CDR1 is SNHLY and CDR2 FYNNEI. The CDR3 length is 15 residues. The V and J ends lost 5 bases and 5 bases, in that order; junction bases with no gene match: 11. This CDR3 is CASSRAGVAVETQYF. In DNA form, the CDR3 reads TGTGCCAGCAGTCGTGCGGGAGTAGCGGTCGAGACCCAGTACTTC.

This sequence joins TRBV19 and TRBJ1-1, with D perhaps matching TRBD1 (5 bases). Germline loops: CDR1 LNHDA, CDR2 SQIVND (reference sequence). Trimming took 3 bases from V and 5 from J, leaving 13 bases between them. CDR3 size: 14 residues. The CDR3 bases are TGTGCCAGTAGTATGGGGCTGGGATCGACTGAAGCTTTCTTT. Its translation is CASSMGLGSTEAFF. Full variable domain (rest looked up from reference TRBV19 and TRBJ1-1): DGGITQSPKYLFRKEGQNVTLSCEQNLNHDAMYWYRQDPGQGLRLIYYSQIVNDFQKGDIAEGYSVSREKKESFPLTVTSAQKNPTAFYLCASSMGLGSTEAFFGQGTRLTVV.

The V gene is TRBV27, the J gene TRBJ1-2; a possible D gene is TRBD1 (6 bases). V was clipped by 2 bases and J by 0 bases, with 13 bases between them. In germline, CDR1 is MNHEY, CDR2 SMNVEV (reference sequence). This CDR3 has 16 residues. The CDR3 is CASSLQGLGSNYGYTF. The CDR3 nucleotides are TGTGCCAGCAGTTTACAGGGGTTAGGATCTAACTATGGCTACACCTTC.